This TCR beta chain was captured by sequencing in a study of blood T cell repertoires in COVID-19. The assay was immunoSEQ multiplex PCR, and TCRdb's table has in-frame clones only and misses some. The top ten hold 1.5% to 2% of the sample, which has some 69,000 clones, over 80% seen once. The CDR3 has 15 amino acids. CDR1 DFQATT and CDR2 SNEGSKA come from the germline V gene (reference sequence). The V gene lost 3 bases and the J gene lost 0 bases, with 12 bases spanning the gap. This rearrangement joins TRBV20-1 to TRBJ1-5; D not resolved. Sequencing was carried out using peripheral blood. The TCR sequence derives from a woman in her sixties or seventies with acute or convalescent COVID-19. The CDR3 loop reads CSASSAEDSNQPQHF. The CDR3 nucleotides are TGCAGTGCTAGTTCGGCTGAGGATAGCAATCAGCCCCAGCATTTT.